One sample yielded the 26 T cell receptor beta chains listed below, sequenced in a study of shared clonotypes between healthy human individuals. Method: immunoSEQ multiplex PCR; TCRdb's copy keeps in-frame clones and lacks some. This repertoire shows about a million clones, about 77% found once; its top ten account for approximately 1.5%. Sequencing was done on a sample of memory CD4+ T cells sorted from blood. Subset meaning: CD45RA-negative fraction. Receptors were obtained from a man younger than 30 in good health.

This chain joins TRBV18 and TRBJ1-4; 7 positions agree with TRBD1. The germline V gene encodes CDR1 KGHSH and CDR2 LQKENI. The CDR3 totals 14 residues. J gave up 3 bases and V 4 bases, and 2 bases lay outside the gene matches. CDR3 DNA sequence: TGTGCCAGCTCACAGGGACAGCCTAATGAAAAACTGTTTTTT. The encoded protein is CASSQGQPNEKLFF. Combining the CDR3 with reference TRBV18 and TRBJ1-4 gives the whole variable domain NAGVMQNPRHLVRRRGQEARLRCSPMKGHSHVYWYRQLPEEGLKFMVYLQKENIIDESGMPKERFSAEFPKEGPSILRIQQVVRGDSAAYFCASSQGQPNEKLFFGSGTQLSVL.

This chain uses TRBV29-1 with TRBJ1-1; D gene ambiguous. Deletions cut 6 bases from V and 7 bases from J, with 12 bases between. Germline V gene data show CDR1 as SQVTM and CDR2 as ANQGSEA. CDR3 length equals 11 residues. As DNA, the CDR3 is TGCAGCGTGGGTGGGGATGGTGAAGCTTTCTTT. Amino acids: CSVGGDGEAFF.

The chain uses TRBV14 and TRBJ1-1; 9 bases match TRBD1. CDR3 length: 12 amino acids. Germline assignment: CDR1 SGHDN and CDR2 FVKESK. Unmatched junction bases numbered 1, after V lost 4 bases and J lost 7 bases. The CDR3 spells CASSPGQGEAFF. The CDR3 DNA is TGTGCCAGCAGCCCGGGACAGGGTGAAGCTTTCTTT.

CDR3 nucleotide sequence: TGTGCCAGCAGCGTCTCGGATGTAGCTAACTATGGCTACACCTTC. This translates into CASSVSDVANYGYTF. The V and J genes are TRBV9 and TRBJ1-2, with D unclear. Germline V gene data show CDR1 as SGDLS and CDR2 as YYNGEE. Trimming removed 2 bases from V and 0 bases from J, with 11 bases in between. This CDR3 contains 15 residues.

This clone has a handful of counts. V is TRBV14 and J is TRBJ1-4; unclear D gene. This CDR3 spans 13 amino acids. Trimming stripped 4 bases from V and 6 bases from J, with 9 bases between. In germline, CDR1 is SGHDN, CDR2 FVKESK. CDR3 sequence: CASSRIVYEKLFF. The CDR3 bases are TGTGCCAGCAGCCGGATTGTCTATGAAAAACTGTTTTTT.

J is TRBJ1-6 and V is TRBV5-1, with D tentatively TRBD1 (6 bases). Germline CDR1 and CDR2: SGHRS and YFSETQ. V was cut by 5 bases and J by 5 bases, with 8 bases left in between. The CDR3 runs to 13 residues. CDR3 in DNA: TGCGCCAGCAGAACAGGGAATAATTCACCCCTCCACTTT. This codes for CASRTGNNSPLHF.

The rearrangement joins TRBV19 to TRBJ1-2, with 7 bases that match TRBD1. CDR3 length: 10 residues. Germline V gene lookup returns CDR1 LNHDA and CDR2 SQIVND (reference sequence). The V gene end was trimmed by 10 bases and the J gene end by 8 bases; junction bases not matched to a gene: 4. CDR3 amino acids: CATRGGGYTF. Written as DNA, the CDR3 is TGTGCCACCCGAGGGGGCGGCTACACCTTC.

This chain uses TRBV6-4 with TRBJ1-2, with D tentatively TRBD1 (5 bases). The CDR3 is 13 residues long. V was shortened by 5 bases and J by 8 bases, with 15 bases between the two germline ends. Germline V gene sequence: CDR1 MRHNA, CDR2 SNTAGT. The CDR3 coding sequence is TGTGCCAGCAGTTCTAGGGGTTCCCGGGGCTACACCTTC. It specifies CASSSRGSRGYTF.

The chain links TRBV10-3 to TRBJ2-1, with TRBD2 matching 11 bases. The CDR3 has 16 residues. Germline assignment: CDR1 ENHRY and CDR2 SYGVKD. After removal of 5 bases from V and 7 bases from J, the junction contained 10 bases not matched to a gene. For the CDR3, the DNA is TGTGCCATCAGTCCCCGGGGTAGCGGGGGGGGAAATGAGCAGTTCTTC. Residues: CAISPRGSGGGNEQFF.

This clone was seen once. CDR3 region: CASSLTQGNTGELFF. The CDR3, as DNA: TGTGCCAGCAGTTTAACGCAGGGTAACACCGGGGAGCTGTTTTTT. The chain uses TRBV11-3 and TRBJ2-2; a weak D match, TRBD1 (5 bases). Germline CDR1 SGHNT, CDR2 YENEEA. V lost 6 bases, J lost 2 bases, and 13 bases lay in between. The CDR3 length is 15 residues.

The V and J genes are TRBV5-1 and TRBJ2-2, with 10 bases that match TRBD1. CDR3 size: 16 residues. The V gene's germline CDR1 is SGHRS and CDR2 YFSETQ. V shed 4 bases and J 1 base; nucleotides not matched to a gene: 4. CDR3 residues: CASSRDRGRNTGELFF. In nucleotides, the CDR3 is TGCGCCAGCAGCCGTGACAGGGGGCGGAACACCGGGGAGCTGTTTTTT.

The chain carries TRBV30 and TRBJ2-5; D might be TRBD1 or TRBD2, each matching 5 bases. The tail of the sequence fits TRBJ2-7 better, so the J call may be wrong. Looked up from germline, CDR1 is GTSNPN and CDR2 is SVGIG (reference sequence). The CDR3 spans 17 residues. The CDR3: CAWSSGTATLSLYEQYF. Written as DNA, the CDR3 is TGTGCCTGGAGCTCCGGGACCGCGACCCTCTCCCTCTACGAGCAGTACTTC.

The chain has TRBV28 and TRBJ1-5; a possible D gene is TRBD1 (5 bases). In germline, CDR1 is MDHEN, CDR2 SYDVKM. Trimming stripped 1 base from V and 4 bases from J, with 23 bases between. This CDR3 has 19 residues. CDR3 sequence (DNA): TGTGCCAGCAGTTTATCGCCAGTTGTGGGGGGGGTGCTGAATCAGCCCCAGCATTTT. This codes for CASSLSPVVGGVLNQPQHF.

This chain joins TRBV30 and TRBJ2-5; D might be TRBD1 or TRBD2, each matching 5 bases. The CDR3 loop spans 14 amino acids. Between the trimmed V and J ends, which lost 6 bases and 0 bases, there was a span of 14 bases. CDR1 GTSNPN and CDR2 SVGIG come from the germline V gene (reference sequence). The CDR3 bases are TGTGCCTGTACCGCGTGGGGGTACCAAGAGACCCAGTACTTC. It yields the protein CACTAWGYQETQYF.

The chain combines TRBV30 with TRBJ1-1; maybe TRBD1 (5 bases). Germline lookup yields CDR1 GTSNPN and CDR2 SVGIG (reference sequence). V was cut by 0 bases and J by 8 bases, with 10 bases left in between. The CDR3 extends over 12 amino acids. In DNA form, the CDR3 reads TGTGCCTGGAGTGTACGGGGGATCGAAGCTTTCTTT. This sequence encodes CAWSVRGIEAFF.

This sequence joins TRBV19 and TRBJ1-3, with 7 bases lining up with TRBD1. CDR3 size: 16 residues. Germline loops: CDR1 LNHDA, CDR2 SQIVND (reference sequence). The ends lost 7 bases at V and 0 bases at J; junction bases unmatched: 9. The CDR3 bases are TGTGCCAGTACCCAGACAGGGACGCTCTCTGGAAACACCATATATTTT. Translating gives CASTQTGTLSGNTIYF.

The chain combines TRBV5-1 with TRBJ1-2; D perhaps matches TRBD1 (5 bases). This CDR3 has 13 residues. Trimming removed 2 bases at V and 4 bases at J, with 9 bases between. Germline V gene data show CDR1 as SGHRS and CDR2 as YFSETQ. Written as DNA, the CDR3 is TGCGCCAGCAGCTTTGGGGCCAGCTATGGCTACACCTTC. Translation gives CASSFGASYGYTF.

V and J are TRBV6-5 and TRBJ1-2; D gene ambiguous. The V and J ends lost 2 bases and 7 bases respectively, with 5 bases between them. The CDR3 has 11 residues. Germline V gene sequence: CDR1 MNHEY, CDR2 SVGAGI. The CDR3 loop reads CASSYAGGYTF. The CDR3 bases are TGTGCCAGCAGTTACGCGGGTGGCTACACCTTC.

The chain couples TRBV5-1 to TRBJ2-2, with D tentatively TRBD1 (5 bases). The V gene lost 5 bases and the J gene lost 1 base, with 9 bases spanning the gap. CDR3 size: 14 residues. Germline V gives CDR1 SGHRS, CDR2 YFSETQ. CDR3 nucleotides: TGCGCCAGCAGTCAGACAGTGAACACCGGGGAGCTGTTTTTT. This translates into CASSQTVNTGELFF.

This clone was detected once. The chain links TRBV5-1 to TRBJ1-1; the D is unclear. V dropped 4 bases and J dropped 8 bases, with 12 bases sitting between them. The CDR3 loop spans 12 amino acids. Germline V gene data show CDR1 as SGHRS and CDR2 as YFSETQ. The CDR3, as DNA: TGCGCCAGCAGCCCTTTCGATCAAGAAGCTTTCTTT. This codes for CASSPFDQEAFF.

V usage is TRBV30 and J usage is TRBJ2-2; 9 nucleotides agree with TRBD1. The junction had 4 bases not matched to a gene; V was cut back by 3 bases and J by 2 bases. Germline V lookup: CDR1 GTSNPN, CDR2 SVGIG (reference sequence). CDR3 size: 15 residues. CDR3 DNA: TGTGCCTGGAGAGGACAGGGGATCAACACCGGGGAGCTGTTTTTT. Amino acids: CAWRGQGINTGELFF.

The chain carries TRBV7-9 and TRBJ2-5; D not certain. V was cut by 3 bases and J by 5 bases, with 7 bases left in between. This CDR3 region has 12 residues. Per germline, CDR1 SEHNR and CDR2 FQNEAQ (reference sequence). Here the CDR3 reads CASSFDWETQYF. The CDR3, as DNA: TGTGCCAGCAGCTTCGATTGGGAGACCCAGTACTTC.

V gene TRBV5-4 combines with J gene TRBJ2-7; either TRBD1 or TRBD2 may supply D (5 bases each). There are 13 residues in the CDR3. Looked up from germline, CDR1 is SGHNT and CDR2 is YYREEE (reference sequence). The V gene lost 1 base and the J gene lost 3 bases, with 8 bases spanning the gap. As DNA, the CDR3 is TGTGCCAGCAGCTTGTCGGGGCACTACGAGCAGTACTTC. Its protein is CASSLSGHYEQYF.

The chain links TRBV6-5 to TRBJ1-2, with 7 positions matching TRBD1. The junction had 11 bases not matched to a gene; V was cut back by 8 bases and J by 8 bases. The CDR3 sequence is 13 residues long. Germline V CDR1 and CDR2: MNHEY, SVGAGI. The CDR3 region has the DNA TGTGCCAGCTCGAGACAGGGACTTTTCGGCTACACCTTC. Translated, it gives CASSRQGLFGYTF.

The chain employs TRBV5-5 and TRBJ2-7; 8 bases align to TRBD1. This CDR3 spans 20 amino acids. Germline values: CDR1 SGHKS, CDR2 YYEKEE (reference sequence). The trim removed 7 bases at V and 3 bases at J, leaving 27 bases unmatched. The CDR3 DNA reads TGTGCCAGCCCGCTTGAATCCCGGACAGGGTATGAATGGGGGCTCTACGAGCAGTACTTC. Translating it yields CASPLESRTGYEWGLYEQYF.

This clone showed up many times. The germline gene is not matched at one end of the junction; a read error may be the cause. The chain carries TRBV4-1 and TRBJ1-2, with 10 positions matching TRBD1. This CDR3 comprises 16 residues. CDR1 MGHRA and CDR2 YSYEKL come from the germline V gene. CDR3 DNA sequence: TGCGCCAGCAGCCAAGCGACAGGGGGCGCTAAGTATGGCTACACCTTC. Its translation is CASSQATGGAKYGYTF.